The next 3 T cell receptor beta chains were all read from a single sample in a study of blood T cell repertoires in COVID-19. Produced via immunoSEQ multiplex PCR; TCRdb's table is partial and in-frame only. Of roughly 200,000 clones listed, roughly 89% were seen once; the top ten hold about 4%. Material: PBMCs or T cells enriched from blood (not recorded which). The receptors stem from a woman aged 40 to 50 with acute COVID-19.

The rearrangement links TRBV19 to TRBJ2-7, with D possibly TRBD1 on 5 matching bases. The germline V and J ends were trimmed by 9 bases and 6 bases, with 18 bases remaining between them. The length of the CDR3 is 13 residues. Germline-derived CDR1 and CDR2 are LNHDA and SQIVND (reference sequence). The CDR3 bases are TGTGCCAGAGAGACACTGGACAAAACCGAGCAGTACTTC. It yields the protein CARETLDKTEQYF. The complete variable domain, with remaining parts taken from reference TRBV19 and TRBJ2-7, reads DGGITQSPKYLFRKEGQNVTLSCEQNLNHDAMYWYRQDPGQGLRLIYYSQIVNDFQKGDIAEGYSVSREKKESFPLTVTSAQKNPTAFYLCARETLDKTEQYFGPGTRLTVT.

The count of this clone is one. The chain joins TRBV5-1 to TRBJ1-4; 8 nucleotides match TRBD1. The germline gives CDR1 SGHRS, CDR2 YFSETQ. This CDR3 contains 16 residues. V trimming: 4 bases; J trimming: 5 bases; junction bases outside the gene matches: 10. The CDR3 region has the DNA TGCGCCAGCAGCCCCGGACAGGGAACTTTGAATGAAAAACTGTTTTTT. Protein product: CASSPGQGTLNEKLFF. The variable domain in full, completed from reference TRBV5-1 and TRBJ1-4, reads KAGVTQTPRYLIKTRGQQVTLSCSPISGHRSVSWYQQTPGQGLQFLFEYFSETQRNKGNFPGRFSGRQFSNSRSEMNVSTLELGDSALYLCASSPGQGTLNEKLFFGSGTQLSVL.

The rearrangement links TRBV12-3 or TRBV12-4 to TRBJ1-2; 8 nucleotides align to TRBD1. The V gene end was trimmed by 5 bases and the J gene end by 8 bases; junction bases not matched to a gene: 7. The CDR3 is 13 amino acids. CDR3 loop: CASSPDRVEGYTF. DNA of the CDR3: TGTGCCAGCAGTCCGGACAGGGTGGAGGGCTACACCTTC.